This is a list of T cell receptor beta chains from one sample in a study of blood T cell repertoires in COVID-19. Only in-frame clones appear in the TCRdb table, and some are missing; sequencing was by immunoSEQ multiplex PCR. The data show over 100,000 clones, over 80% seen once. Sequencing input: peripheral blood. The receptors derive from a woman aged 55-69 years with acute or convalescent COVID-19. CDR3s include the opening cysteine and the closing phenylalanine or tryptophan. D genes are given only for firm matches. Clone sizes are given selectively: once, few, many, or a class where the clone is expanded.

d_call j_call clone_size v_call cdr3_aa cdr3_nt
TRBD1 TRBJ1-2 - TRBV18 CASSPGQERSYGYTF TGTGCCAGCTCACCCGGACAGGAACGCAGCTATGGCTACACCTTC
TRBD2 TRBJ2-3 - TRBV4-3 CASSQDTSGSWDTQYF TGCGCCAGCAGCCAAGACACTAGCGGGAGTTGGGATACGCAGTATTTT
TRBD1 TRBJ2-6 - TRBV27 CASSSNRDSFSSGANVLTF TGTGCCAGCAGTTCAAATAGGGACAGCTTCTCCTCTGGGGCCAACGTCCTGACTTTC
TRBD1 TRBJ2-7 - TRBV29-1 CSVPGQGQQYF TGCAGCGTTCCGGGACAGGGTCAGCAGTACTTC
TRBD1 TRBJ1-2 - TRBV7-2 CASSTWDRATYGYTF TGTGCCAGCAGCACCTGGGACAGGGCCACTTATGGCTACACCTTC
- TRBJ1-3 - TRBV14 CASSIGSGNTIYF TGTGCCAGCAGCATCGGCTCTGGAAACACCATATATTTT
- TRBJ2-1 - TRBV12-5 CASALRVTGLGNEQFF TGTGCTAGTGCCCTGAGGGTAACCGGCCTAGGGAATGAGCAGTTCTTC
- TRBJ1-1 - TRBV10-1 CASSADRKNTEAFF TGCGCCAGCAGTGCAGACAGGAAGAACACTGAAGCTTTCTTT
- TRBJ1-1 - TRBV5-1 CASSPHGGPSVNTEAFF TGCGCCAGCAGCCCTCACGGGGGGCCCTCGGTAAACACTGAAGCTTTCTTT
- TRBJ1-3 - TRBV25-1 CASSVGQGSGNTIYF TGTGCCAGCAGTGTCGGCCAGGGCTCTGGAAACACCATATATTTT
TRBD1 TRBJ1-5 - TRBV7-2 CASSADRVEQPQHF TGTGCCAGCAGCGCTGACAGGGTGGAGCAGCCCCAGCATTTT
TRBD2 TRBJ2-7 - TRBV27 CASSLRLAGGMTYEQYF TGTGCCAGCAGTTTACGGCTAGCGGGGGGGATGACCTACGAGCAGTACTTC
- TRBJ2-7 - TRBV7-9 CASSRDTREQYF TGTGCCAGCAGCCGGGACACAAGGGAGCAGTACTTC
- TRBJ1-1 - TRBV3-1/TRBV3-2 CASSQEGNQAFF TGTGCCAGCAGCCAAGAGGGCAACCAAGCTTTCTTT
TRBD1 TRBJ1-2 - TRBV3-1/TRBV3-2 CASSPEPTGSGGYTF TGTGCCAGCAGCCCAGAGCCGACAGGGTCCGGTGGCTACACCTTC
TRBD1 TRBJ1-5 once TRBV9 CASGQGASSNQPQHF TGTGCCAGTGGACAGGGGGCCTCCAGCAATCAGCCCCAGCATTTT